This TCR beta chain was recorded in a study of T cell responses to AZD1222 COVID-19 vaccine. Study observations and caveats: Donors were chiefly white British, with a greater number of females, and clonal diversity was perhaps underestimated. Close to half of all spike-specific TCRs reportedly target regions of the variants that are unmutated.

Only a few counts were recorded for this clone. The antigen remains undetermined. Trimming took 0 bases from V and 6 from J; bases not matched to a gene: 7. CDR3 length: 16 amino acids. Germline-derived CDR1 and CDR2 are SGDLS and YYNGEE. Sequencing used immunoSEQ multiplex PCR; TCRdb keeps in-frame clones, though not all of them. In the table there are about 83,000 clones, more than 85% of which are singletons. The chain combines TRBV9 with TRBJ1-4, with TRBD1 matching over 8 bases. The sample consisted of peripheral blood, taken 28 days after the second AZD1222 dose. This receptor was taken from an adult who received the AZD1222 COVID-19 vaccine. In DNA form, the CDR3 reads TGTGCCAGCAGCGTAGGACAGGGGACCTCAGATGAAAAACTGTTTTTT. Translated: CASSVGQGTSDEKLFF.